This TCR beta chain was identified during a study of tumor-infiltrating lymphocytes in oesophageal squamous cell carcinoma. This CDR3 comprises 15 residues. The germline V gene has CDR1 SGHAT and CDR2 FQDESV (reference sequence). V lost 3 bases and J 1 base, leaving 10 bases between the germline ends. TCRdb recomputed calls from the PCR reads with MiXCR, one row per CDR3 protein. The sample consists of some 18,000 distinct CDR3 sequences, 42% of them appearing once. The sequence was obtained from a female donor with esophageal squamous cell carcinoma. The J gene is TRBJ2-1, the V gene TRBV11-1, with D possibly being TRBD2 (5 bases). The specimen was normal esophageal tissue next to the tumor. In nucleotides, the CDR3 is TGTGCCAGCAGCTTCGGGGTACTGTCCTACAATGAGCAGTTCTTC. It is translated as CASSFGVLSYNEQFF.